The 11 T cell receptor beta chains listed next were all sequenced from one sample in a study of PD-1 blockade in classical Hodgkin lymphoma. Only in-frame clones appear in the TCRdb table, and some are missing; sequencing was by immunoSEQ multiplex PCR. The sample holds about 15,000 clones, approximately 58% seen once. All trial patients relapsed after autologous stem cell transplantation. The starting material was peripheral blood mononuclear cells (PBMCs), obtained at baseline. The origin of the receptors is a human donor with classical Hodgkin lymphoma.

CDR3 DNA: TGTGCCAGCAGTTTGGGGGTTATTTCAGATACGCAGTATTTT. Protein: CASSLGVISDTQYF. The rearrangement uses TRBV28 and TRBJ2-3; D could derive from TRBD1 or TRBD2 (5 bases each). The CDR3 runs to 14 residues. V lost 3 bases to trimming and J lost 4 bases, with 11 bases between them. Germline V gives CDR1 MDHEN, CDR2 SYDVKM.

This chain uses TRBV2 with TRBJ1-1, with 8 bases that match TRBD1. V was clipped by 7 bases and J by 6 bases; unmatched bases: 10. Per the germline V gene, CDR1 is SNHLY and CDR2 is FYNNEI. This CDR3 is built from 14 residues. For the CDR3, the DNA is TGTGCCAGCATCTACGACAGGGGATCGGCTGAAGCTTTCTTT. This gives the protein CASIYDRGSAEAFF.

This clone was counted between two and nine times. This chain connects TRBV1 to TRBJ2-2; the table's TRBD1 call for D was not verified on the DNA. TRBV1 is flagged as a pseudogene. The CDR3 runs 13 residues. CDR3: CTSSQDTGGELFF. CDR3 bases: TGCACCAGCAGCCAAGATACAGGCGGGGAGCTGTTTTTT.

This chain connects TRBV11-2 to TRBJ1-1; D is ambiguous. CDR1 and CDR2 from the germline V gene are SGHAT and FQNNGV. The ends were cut back, 1 base at V and 4 bases at J, with 16 bases in the middle. The CDR3 is 16 amino acids. Written as DNA, the CDR3 is TGTGCCAGCAGCTTAGCCCTGGAGGCGCCGATCACTGAAGCTTTCTTT. Translating gives CASSLALEAPITEAFF.

DNA of the CDR3: TGTGCCATCAGTGAGTCGGGACAGGGTTACGAGCAGTACTTC. Translation: CAISESGQGYEQYF. The chain employs TRBV10-3 and TRBJ2-7; 9 bases map to TRBD1. J gave up 4 bases and V 0 bases, and 1 base lay outside the gene matches. From germline, CDR1 is ENHRY and CDR2 SYGVKD. This CDR3 contains 14 residues.

This chain links TRBV25-1 with TRBJ2-3; a possible D gene is TRBD2 (6 bases). The CDR3 has 13 residues. V was pared by 7 bases and J by 3 bases, with 11 bases between. The V gene's germline CDR1 is MGHDK and CDR2 SYGVNS. The CDR3 DNA follows: TGTGCCAGCACGACTAGTCTTACAGATACGCAGTATTTT. This translates into CASTTSLTDTQYF.

The chain employs TRBV27 and TRBJ2-5; maybe TRBD2 (7 bases). The DNA end is a closer match to TRBJ2-7, so the J assignment may be wrong. Per the germline V gene, CDR1 is MNHEY and CDR2 is SMNVEV (reference sequence). The CDR3 totals 15 residues. The chain's CDR3 is CASSFQQGGEDEQYF. The CDR3 DNA reads TGTGCCAGCAGTTTCCAACAGGGAGGGGAGGACGAGCAGTACTTC.

The chain employs TRBV6-5 and TRBJ2-2; no clear D. V was pared by 2 bases and J by 3 bases, with 1 base between. In germline, CDR1 is MNHEY, CDR2 SVGAGI. The CDR3 loop spans 12 amino acids. CDR3: CASSYHTGELFF. In nucleotides, the CDR3 is TGTGCCAGCAGTTACCACACCGGGGAGCTGTTTTTT.

This sequence joins TRBV6-1 and TRBJ1-4; no clear D gene. Germline values: CDR1 MNHNS, CDR2 SASEGT. The length of the CDR3 is 15 residues. V was trimmed by 4 bases and J by 0 bases, leaving 9 bases between them. CDR3 sequence reads: CASSGVSATNEKLFF. The CDR3 bases are TGTGCCAGCAGTGGGGTTTCTGCAACTAATGAAAAACTGTTTTTT.

The chain uses TRBV2 and TRBJ1-3; D not resolved. The CDR3 length is 13 residues. V dropped 3 bases and J dropped 4 bases, with 7 bases sitting between them. Per germline, CDR1 SNHLY and CDR2 FYNNEI. CDR3 in amino acids: CASSDPDGNTIYF. The CDR3 nucleotides are TGTGCCAGCAGTGATCCGGACGGAAACACCATATATTTT.

The genes are TRBV29-1 and TRBJ2-5; D is uncertain. Per germline, CDR1 SQVTM and CDR2 ANQGSEA. V was cut by 3 bases and J by 2 bases, with 7 bases left in between. This CDR3 comprises 12 residues. The CDR3 sequence is CSVDSYQETQYF. DNA for the CDR3: TGCAGCGTTGATTCTTATCAAGAGACCCAGTACTTC.